These 19 T cell receptor beta chains were all obtained from the same sample, sequenced in a study of T-cell memory formation after mild COVID-19. TCRdb processed the 5' RACE reads anew with MiXCR; each CDR3 protein has one entry. The sample has roughly 340,000 distinct CDR3 sequences; around a sixth are singletons. Material: PBMCs or a T cell subset sorted from them (not recorded which). The receptors derive from a man between 18 and 35 years old who had mild COVID-19 (a few samples of this study predate the infection). Cell type and time point are not known.

The chain carries TRBV18 and TRBJ1-5; D unresolved. V shed 2 bases and J shed 3 bases, with 8 bases lying between them. The CDR3 extends over 14 amino acids. Germline CDR1 reads KGHSH; CDR2 reads LQKENI. DNA of the CDR3: TGTGCCAGCTCACCAGACGGCGACAATCAGCCCCAGCATTTT. It is translated as CASSPDGDNQPQHF.

The chain uses TRBV5-1 and TRBJ2-1, with TRBD2 matching over 13 bases. The CDR3 loop spans 15 amino acids. The germline gives CDR1 SGHRS, CDR2 YFSETQ. V trimming: 4 bases; J trimming: 8 bases; junction bases outside the gene matches: 6. DNA of the CDR3: TGCGCCAGCAGCCGCGGGACTAGCGGGGTAGATGAGCAGTTCTTC. It codes for CASSRGTSGVDEQFF.

There are a few counts of this clonotype. The DNA of the CDR3 is TGTGCCAGCAGCCCTGGTTACACTGAAGCTTTCTTT. Protein product: CASSPGYTEAFF. V and J are TRBV6-5 and TRBJ1-1; D not certain. The CDR3 length is 12 residues. V shed 6 bases and J shed 3 bases, with 8 bases lying between them. The germline V gene has CDR1 MNHEY and CDR2 SVGAGI.

This clonotype showed up just a few times. This rearrangement joins TRBV12-3 or TRBV12-4 to TRBJ2-2, with unresolved D. The germline V and J ends were trimmed by 3 bases and 3 bases, with 5 bases remaining between them. The CDR3 is 13 residues long. This chain's CDR3 is CASSFSDTGELFF. The CDR3 DNA follows: TGTGCCAGCAGTTTTTCGGACACCGGGGAGCTGTTTTTT.

This clonotype was counted many times. The V and J genes are TRBV11-2 and TRBJ2-1, with 10 bases lining up with TRBD1. This CDR3 has 14 amino acids. J lost 7 bases, V lost 5 bases, and 5 bases had no gene match. Looked up from germline, CDR1 is SGHAT and CDR2 is FQNNGV. CDR3 in DNA: TGTGCCAGCAGCCAGGACAGGGGGAGTAATGAGCAGTTCTTC. Translating gives CASSQDRGSNEQFF.

This clonotype was seen a few times. DNA of the CDR3: TGTGCCAGCAGCCCGCCGGGGGAGTCCGGCACAGATACGCAGTATTTT. It specifies CASSPPGESGTDTQYF. The V and J genes are TRBV7-2 and TRBJ2-3, with a weak D call TRBD2 (6 bases). Germline CDR1 SGHTA, CDR2 FQGNSA. The CDR3 is made up of 16 amino acids. V gave up 5 bases and J gave up 1 base, with 16 bases separating them.

The rearrangement joins TRBV14 to TRBJ1-6; perhaps TRBD1 as D (6 bases). This CDR3 has 15 amino acids. The V gene lost 0 bases and the J gene lost 9 bases, with 12 bases spanning the gap. In germline, CDR1 is SGHDN, CDR2 FVKESK. CDR3 protein: CASSQEIQGSSPLHF. CDR3 DNA: TGTGCCAGCAGCCAAGAGATCCAGGGGAGTTCACCCCTCCACTTT.

The chain uses TRBV7-9 and TRBJ1-2; D gene uncertain. The germline CDR1 and CDR2 sequences are SEHNR and FQNEAQ (reference sequence). Trimming pared 4 bases from V and 7 bases from J, leaving 10 bases between. This CDR3 has 12 residues. The CDR3 loop reads CASSSGVLGYTF. The CDR3 nucleotides read TGTGCCAGCAGCTCCGGGGTGCTTGGCTACACCTTC.

The genes are TRBV11-1 and TRBJ2-1, with 9 bases identical to TRBD1. Germline loops: CDR1 SGHAT, CDR2 FQDESV (reference sequence). V shed 5 bases and J 8 bases; nucleotides not matched to a gene: 7. The length of the CDR3 is 14 residues. CDR3 residues: CASSIHDRGYEQFF. CDR3 bases: TGTGCCAGCAGCATACACGACAGGGGGTATGAGCAGTTCTTC.

This chain connects TRBV5-6 to TRBJ2-7; 11 nucleotides agree with TRBD2. The junction had 7 bases not matched to a gene; V was cut back by 4 bases and J by 4 bases. Germline V gene data show CDR1 as SGHDT and CDR2 as YYEEEE. The CDR3 has 15 residues. The CDR3 protein is CASSTGTSGRYEQYV. Written as DNA, the CDR3 is TGTGCCAGCAGCACCGGGACTAGCGGCCGGTACGAGCAGTACGTC.

This clonotype was detected only a few times. The V and J genes are TRBV7-3 and TRBJ2-1; 11 bases are shared with TRBD2. Germline CDR1 is SGHTA and CDR2 is FQGTGA. Unmatched junction bases numbered 7, after V lost 1 base and J lost 8 bases. There are 16 residues in the CDR3. CDR3 DNA: TGTGCCAGCAGCTTAAGTATAGCGGGGGGGCCCGATGAGCAGTTCTTC. Translated, it gives CASSLSIAGGPDEQFF. The variable domain in full, with the rest retrieved from reference TRBV7-3 and TRBJ2-1, is GAGVSQTPSNKVTEKGKYVELRCDPISGHTALYWYRQSLGQGPEFLIYFQGTGAADDSGLPNDRFFAVRPEGSVSTLKIQRTERGDSAVYLCASSLSIAGGPDEQFFGPGTRLTVL.

This clonotype came up a few times. The rearrangement uses TRBV4-3 and TRBJ1-2; no clear D. V dropped 1 base and J dropped 5 bases, with 8 bases sitting between them. CDR1 is LGHNA, CDR2 YSLEER, per germline. The CDR3 consists of 13 residues. The CDR3 coding sequence is TGCGCCAGCAGCCAAGTGGTTCGGTATGGCTACACCTTC. The encoded protein is CASSQVVRYGYTF.

The genes are TRBV12-3 or TRBV12-4 and TRBJ2-7; perhaps TRBD1 as D (6 bases). The CDR3 has 14 residues. Between the trimmed V and J ends, which lost 6 bases and 1 base, there was a span of 13 bases. The CDR3 DNA reads as TGTGCCAGCAGAGCTAGTACAGGGTCCTACGAGCAGTACTTC. Translated, it gives CASRASTGSYEQYF.

This clonotype was observed a handful of times. The CDR3 bases are TGCGCCAGCAGCTCGACCCCAGGGAACTCCTACGAGCAGTACTTC. As protein: CASSSTPGNSYEQYF. V is TRBV5-1 and J is TRBJ2-7; TRBD1 is a possible D gene (5 bases). V shed 3 bases and J shed 0 bases, with 13 bases lying between them. Germline V gives CDR1 SGHRS, CDR2 YFSETQ. This CDR3 has 15 amino acids.

This clonotype was counted only a few times. This sequence joins TRBV6-2 or TRBV6-3 and TRBJ2-5; possibly TRBD1 for D (6 bases). The V end was cut by 4 bases, the J end by 10 bases, with 10 bases between. There are 11 residues in the CDR3. CDR1 MNHEY and CDR2 SVGEGT come from the germline V gene. The CDR3 nucleotides read TGTGCCAGCAGTTCCACAGGGATCCAGTACTTC. Translation: CASSSTGIQYF.

V is TRBV7-2 and J is TRBJ2-3, with TRBD2 matching 8 bases. CDR3 size: 16 residues. The J segment lost 6 bases and the V segment lost 1 base, leaving 9 bases of the junction unmatched. CDR1 and CDR2 (germline): SGHTA, FQGNSA. DNA of the CDR3: TGTGCCAGCAGCTTAGTAGCGGGGAGAAGTGAGGATACGCAGTATTTT. This translates into CASSLVAGRSEDTQYF.

A few counts support this clonotype. The rearrangement joins TRBV7-2 to TRBJ1-2, with D hard to call. CDR1 is SGHTA and CDR2 is FQGNSA in the germline V gene. The CDR3 is 13 amino acids. Trimming removed 5 bases at V and 5 bases at J, with 12 bases between. The CDR3 reads CASSLGNLYGYTF. DNA for the CDR3: TGTGCCAGCAGCCTCGGGAATCTTTATGGCTACACCTTC.

This clonotype was detected ten times or more. This sequence joins TRBV7-2 and TRBJ2-5; D is possibly TRBD1 or TRBD2 (6 bases each). The CDR3 contains 14 residues. Germline CDR1 and CDR2: SGHTA and FQGNSA. The V end lost 5 bases, the J end lost 1 base, and 11 bases lay between the germline ends. The CDR3 protein is CASSPGGPQETQYF. As DNA, the CDR3 is TGTGCCAGCAGCCCCGGGGGCCCCCAAGAGACCCAGTACTTC.

This clonotype was detected only a few times. The chain uses TRBV20-1 and TRBJ2-6, with D perhaps TRBD1 (6 bases). Trimming removed 6 bases from V and 0 bases from J, with 9 bases in between. CDR1 and CDR2 from the germline V gene are DFQATT and SNEGSKA (reference sequence). The CDR3 runs to 14 residues. CDR3 bases: TGCAGTGCAACCAGGGGCTCTGGGGCCAACGTCCTGACTTTC. It specifies CSATRGSGANVLTF.